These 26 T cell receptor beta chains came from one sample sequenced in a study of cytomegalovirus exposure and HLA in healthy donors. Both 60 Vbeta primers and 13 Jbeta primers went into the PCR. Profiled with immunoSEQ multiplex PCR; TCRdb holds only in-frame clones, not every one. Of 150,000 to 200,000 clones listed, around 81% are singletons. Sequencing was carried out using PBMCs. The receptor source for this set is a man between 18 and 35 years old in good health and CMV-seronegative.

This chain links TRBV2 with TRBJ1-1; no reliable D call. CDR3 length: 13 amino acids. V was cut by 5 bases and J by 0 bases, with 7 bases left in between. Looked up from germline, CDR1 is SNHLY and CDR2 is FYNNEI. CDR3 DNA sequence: TGTGCCAGCAGTCCAACACTGAACACTGAAGCTTTCTTT. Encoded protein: CASSPTLNTEAFF. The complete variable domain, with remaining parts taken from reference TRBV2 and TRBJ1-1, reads EPEVTQTPSHQVTQMGQEVILRCVPISNHLYFYWYRQILGQKVEFLVSFYNNEISEKSEIFDDQFSVERPDGSNFTLKIRSTKLEDSAMYFCASSPTLNTEAFFGQGTRLTVV.

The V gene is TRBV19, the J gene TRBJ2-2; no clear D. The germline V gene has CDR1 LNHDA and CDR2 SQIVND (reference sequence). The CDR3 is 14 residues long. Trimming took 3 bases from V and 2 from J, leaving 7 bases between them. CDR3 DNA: TGTGCCAGTAGTATGGCCGTTAACACCGGGGAGCTGTTTTTT. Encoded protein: CASSMAVNTGELFF.

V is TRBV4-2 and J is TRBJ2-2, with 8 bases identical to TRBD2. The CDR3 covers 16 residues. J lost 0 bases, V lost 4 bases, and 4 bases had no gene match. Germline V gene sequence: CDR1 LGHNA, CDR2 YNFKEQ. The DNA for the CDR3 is TGTGCCAGCAGCCGAACTAGCGGAACGAACACCGGGGAGCTGTTTTTT. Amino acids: CASSRTSGTNTGELFF.

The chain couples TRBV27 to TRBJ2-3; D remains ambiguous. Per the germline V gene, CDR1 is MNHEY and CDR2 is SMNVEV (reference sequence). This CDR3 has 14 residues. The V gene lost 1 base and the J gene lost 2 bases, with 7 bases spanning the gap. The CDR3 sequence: CASSLLRFTDTQYF. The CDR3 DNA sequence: TGTGCCAGCAGTTTATTACGGTTCACAGATACGCAGTATTTT.

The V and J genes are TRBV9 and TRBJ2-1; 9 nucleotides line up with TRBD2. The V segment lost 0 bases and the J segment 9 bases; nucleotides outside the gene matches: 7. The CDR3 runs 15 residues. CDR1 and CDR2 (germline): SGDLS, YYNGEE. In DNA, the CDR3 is TGTGCCAGCAGCGTAGACTATATAGCGGGGGCTGAGCAGTTCTTC. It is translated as CASSVDYIAGAEQFF.

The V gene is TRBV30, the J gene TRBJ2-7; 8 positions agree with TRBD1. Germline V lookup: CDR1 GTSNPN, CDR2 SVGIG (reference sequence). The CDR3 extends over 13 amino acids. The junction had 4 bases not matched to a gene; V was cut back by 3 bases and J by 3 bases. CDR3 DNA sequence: TGTGCCTGGAGGTCAGGGGGCGGCTACGAGCAGTACTTC. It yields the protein CAWRSGGGYEQYF.

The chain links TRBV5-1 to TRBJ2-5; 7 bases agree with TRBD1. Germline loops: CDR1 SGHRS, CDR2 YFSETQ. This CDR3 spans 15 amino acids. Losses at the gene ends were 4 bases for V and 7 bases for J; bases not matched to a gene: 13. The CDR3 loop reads CASSPQGQAPGTQYF. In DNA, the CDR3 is TGCGCCAGCAGCCCCCAAGGACAGGCCCCAGGGACCCAGTACTTC.

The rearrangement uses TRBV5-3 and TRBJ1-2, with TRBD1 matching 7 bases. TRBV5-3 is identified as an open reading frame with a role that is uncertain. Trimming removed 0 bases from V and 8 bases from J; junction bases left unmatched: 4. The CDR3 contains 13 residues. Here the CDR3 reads CARSLEGAWGYTF. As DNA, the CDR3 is TGTGCCAGAAGCTTGGAGGGGGCTTGGGGCTACACCTTC.

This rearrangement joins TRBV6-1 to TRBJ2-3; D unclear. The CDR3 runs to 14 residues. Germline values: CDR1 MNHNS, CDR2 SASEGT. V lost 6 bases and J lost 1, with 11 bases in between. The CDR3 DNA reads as TGTGCCAGCAGCGAGCGCTCTGGCACAGATACGCAGTATTTT. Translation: CASSERSGTDTQYF.

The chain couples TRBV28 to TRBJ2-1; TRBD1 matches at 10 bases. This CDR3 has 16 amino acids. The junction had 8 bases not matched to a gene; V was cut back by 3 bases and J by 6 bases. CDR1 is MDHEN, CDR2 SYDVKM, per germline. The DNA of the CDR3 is TGTGCCAGCAGTTTGGCACCGGGACAGGGGAGCAATGAGCAGTTCTTC. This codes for CASSLAPGQGSNEQFF.

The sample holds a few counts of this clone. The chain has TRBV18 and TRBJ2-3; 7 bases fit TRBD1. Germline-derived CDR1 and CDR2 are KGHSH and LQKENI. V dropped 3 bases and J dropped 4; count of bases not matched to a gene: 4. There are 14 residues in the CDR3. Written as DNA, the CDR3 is TGTGCCAGCTCACCCGGGACAGTACCAGATACGCAGTATTTT. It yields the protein CASSPGTVPDTQYF.

The chain's CDR3 is CASRPARNEQFF. CDR3 bases: TGTGCCAGCAGACCTGCTAGGAATGAGCAGTTCTTC. This rearrangement joins TRBV25-1 to TRBJ2-1, with D unclear. This CDR3 has 12 amino acids. V lost 6 bases and J 7 bases, leaving 10 bases between the germline ends. Germline V lookup: CDR1 MGHDK, CDR2 SYGVNS.

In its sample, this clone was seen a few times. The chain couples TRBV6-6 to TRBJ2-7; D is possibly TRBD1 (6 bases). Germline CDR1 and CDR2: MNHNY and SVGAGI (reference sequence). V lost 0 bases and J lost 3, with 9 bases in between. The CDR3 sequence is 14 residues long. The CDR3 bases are TGTGCCAGCAGTTACTCGACAGGTGGCTACGAGCAGTACTTC. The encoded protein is CASSYSTGGYEQYF.

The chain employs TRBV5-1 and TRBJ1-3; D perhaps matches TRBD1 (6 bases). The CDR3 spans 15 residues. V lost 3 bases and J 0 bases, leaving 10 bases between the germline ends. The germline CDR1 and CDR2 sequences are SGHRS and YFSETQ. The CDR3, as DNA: TGCGCCAGCAGCTCGACAGGAACCTCTGGAAACACCATATATTTT. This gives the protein CASSSTGTSGNTIYF.

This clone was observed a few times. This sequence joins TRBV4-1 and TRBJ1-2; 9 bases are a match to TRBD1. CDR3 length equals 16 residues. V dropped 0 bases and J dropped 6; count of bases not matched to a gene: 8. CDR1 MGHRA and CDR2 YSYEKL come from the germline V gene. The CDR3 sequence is CASSQEPLRDRDGYTF. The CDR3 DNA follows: TGCGCCAGCAGCCAAGAACCCCTCCGGGACAGGGATGGCTACACCTTC.

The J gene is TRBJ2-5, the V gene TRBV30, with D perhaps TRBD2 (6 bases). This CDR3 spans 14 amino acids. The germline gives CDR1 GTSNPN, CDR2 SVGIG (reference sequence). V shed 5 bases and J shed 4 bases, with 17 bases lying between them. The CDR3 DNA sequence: TGTGCCTGGGGGAGGCGGGCCCCCAGAGAGACCCAGTACTTC. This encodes CAWGRRAPRETQYF.

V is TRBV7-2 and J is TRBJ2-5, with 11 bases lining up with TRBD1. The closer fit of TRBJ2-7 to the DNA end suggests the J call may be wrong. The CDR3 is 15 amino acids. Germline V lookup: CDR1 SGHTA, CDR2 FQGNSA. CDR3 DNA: TGTGCCAGCAGCCAACGGGACAGGGGGACACACGAGCAGTACTTC. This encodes CASSQRDRGTHEQYF.

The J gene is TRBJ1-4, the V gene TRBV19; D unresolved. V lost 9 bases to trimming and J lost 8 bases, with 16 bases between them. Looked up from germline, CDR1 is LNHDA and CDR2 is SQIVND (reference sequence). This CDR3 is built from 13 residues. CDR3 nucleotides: TGTGCCAGCACGTTGCGGCCCGGGGAAAAACTGTTTTTT. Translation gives CASTLRPGEKLFF.

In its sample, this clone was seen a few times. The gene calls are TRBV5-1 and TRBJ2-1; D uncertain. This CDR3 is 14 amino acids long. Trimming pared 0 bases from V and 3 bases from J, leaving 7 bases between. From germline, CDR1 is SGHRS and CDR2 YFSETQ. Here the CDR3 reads CASSLVSVYNEQFF. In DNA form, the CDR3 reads TGCGCCAGCAGCTTGGTGTCAGTCTACAATGAGCAGTTCTTC.

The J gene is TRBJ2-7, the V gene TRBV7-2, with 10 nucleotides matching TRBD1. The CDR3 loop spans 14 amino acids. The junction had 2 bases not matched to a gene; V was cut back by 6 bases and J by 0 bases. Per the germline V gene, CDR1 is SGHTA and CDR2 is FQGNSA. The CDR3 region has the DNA TGTGCCAGCAGTCGGACAGGGGGCTCCTACGAGCAGTACTTC. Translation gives CASSRTGGSYEQYF. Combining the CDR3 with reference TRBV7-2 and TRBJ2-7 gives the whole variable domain GAGVSQSPSNKVTEKGKDVELRCDPISGHTALYWYRQSLGQGLEFLIYFQGNSAPDKSGLPSDRFSAERTGGSVSTLTIQRTQQEDSAVYLCASSRTGGSYEQYFGPGTRLTVT.

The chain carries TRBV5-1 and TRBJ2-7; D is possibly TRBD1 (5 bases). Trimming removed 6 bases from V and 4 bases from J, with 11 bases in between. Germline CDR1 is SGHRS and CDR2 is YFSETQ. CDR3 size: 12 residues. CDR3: CASMSGIYEQYF. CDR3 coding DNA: TGCGCCAGCATGTCAGGGATATACGAGCAGTACTTC.

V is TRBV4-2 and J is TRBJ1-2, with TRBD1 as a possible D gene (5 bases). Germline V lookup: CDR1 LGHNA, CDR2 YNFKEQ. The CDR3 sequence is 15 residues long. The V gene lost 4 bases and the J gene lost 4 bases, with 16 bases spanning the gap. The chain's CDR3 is CASSPRGDGSYGYTF. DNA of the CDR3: TGTGCCAGCAGCCCCCGGGGGGACGGTAGCTATGGCTACACCTTC.

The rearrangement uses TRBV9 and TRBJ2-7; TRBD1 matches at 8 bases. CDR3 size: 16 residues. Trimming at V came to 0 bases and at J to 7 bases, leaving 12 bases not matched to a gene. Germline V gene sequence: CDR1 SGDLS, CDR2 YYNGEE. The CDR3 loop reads CASSVAEGTGPQEQYF. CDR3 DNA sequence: TGTGCCAGCAGCGTAGCAGAGGGGACAGGACCCCAAGAGCAGTACTTC.

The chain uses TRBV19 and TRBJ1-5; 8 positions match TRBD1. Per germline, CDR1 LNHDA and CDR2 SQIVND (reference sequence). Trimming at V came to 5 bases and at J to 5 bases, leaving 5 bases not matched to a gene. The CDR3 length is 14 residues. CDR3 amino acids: CASSRTGMDQPQHF. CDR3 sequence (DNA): TGTGCCAGTAGTCGGACAGGGATGGATCAGCCCCAGCATTTT.

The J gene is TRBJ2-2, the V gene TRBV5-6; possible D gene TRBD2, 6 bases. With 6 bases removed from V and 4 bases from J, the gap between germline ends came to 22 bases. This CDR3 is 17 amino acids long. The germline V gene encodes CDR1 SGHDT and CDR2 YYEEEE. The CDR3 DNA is TGTGCCAGCAACGGCAGGAGGGAGGCAGGGATCACCGGGGAGCTGTTTTTT. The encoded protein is CASNGRREAGITGELFF.

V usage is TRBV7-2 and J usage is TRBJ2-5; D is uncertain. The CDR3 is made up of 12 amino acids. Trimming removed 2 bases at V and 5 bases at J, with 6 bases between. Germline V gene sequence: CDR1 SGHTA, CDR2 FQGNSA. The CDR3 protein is CASSLLYETQYF. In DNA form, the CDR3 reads TGTGCCAGCAGCTTACTCTATGAGACCCAGTACTTC.